Following are 23 T cell receptor beta chains from one sample sequenced in a study of cytomegalovirus exposure and HLA in healthy donors. The PCR contained 60 Vbeta and 13 Jbeta primers. Sequenced by immunoSEQ multiplex PCR; TCRdb stores in-frame clones only, minus some. The data show 150,000 to 200,000 clones, about four fifths seen once. The sequenced sample was PBMCs. Receptor source: a man aged 25 to 40 in good health and CMV-seropositive.

The chain links TRBV4-1 to TRBJ1-3, with D tentatively TRBD1 (5 bases). Trimming left V 0 bases short and J 6 bases short, with 15 bases between. Germline V lookup: CDR1 MGHRA, CDR2 YSYEKL. There are 16 residues in the CDR3. This CDR3 is CASSQESGQGVNTIYF. The DNA of the CDR3 is TGCGCCAGCAGCCAAGAGTCAGGACAAGGGGTAAACACCATATATTTT.

V gene TRBV13 combines with J gene TRBJ1-5, with TRBD1 identical over 7 bases. Trimming removed 4 bases from V and 2 bases from J; junction bases left unmatched: 2. The CDR3 is made up of 14 amino acids. The germline gives CDR1 PRHDT, CDR2 FYEKMQ (reference sequence). The CDR3 DNA reads TGTGCCAGCAGCTCCGGGACAGGCAATCAGCCCCAGCATTTT. Translation gives CASSSGTGNQPQHF.

This CDR3 is CASSPGLADYYNEQFF. CDR3 sequence (DNA): TGCGCCAGCAGCCCGGGACTAGCGGACTACTACAATGAGCAGTTCTTC. The chain employs TRBV5-1 and TRBJ2-1; 11 nucleotides line up with TRBD2. CDR3 size: 16 residues. In germline, CDR1 is SGHRS, CDR2 YFSETQ. V lost 4 bases, J lost 3 bases, and 6 bases stayed unmatched.

This rearrangement joins TRBV11-2 to TRBJ2-1; D perhaps matches TRBD2 (7 bases). V was shortened by 7 bases and J by 7 bases, with 20 bases between the two germline ends. Germline V gene lookup returns CDR1 SGHAT and CDR2 FQNNGV. CDR3 length: 15 residues. In DNA, the CDR3 is TGTGCCAGCATGGGTTGGGGCGGGGGCGGGAATGAGCAGTTCTTC. Translating it yields CASMGWGGGGNEQFF.

The V gene is TRBV19, the J gene TRBJ2-7; no clear D. Trimming stripped 2 bases from V and 2 bases from J, with 19 bases between. CDR3 length: 17 residues. From germline, CDR1 is LNHDA and CDR2 SQIVND (reference sequence). The chain's CDR3 is CASSITASQAWAYEQYF. CDR3 DNA: TGTGCCAGTAGTATAACGGCTTCCCAGGCTTGGGCCTACGAGCAGTACTTC.

The rearrangement joins TRBV6-4 to TRBJ1-2; D is possibly TRBD1 (5 bases). V was trimmed by 0 bases and J by 8 bases, leaving 10 bases between them. The germline CDR1 and CDR2 sequences are MRHNA and SNTAGT. The CDR3 extends over 13 amino acids. CDR3 nucleotide sequence: TGTGCCAGCAGTGACTCCAGGGCACAGGGCTACACCTTC. Translating gives CASSDSRAQGYTF.

The rearrangement uses TRBV11-3 and TRBJ2-7, with a possible D match to TRBD1 (6 bases). V was clipped by 5 bases and J by 0 bases, with 14 bases between them. Germline V gene data show CDR1 as SGHNT and CDR2 as YENEEA. This CDR3 is built from 15 residues. DNA for the CDR3: TGTGCCAGCAGCCTCCGGGTAGGGGGCTCCTACGAGCAGTACTTC. It is translated as CASSLRVGGSYEQYF.

This clone appeared a single time. V gene TRBV5-6 combines with J gene TRBJ2-1, with TRBD2 matching over 9 bases. Trimming took 0 bases from V and 6 from J; bases not matched to a gene: 7. Per the germline V gene, CDR1 is SGHDT and CDR2 is YYEEEE. The CDR3 covers 16 residues. The DNA for the CDR3 is TGTGCCAGCAGCTTGGTGAGGCTAGCGGGGACCAATGAGCAGTTCTTC. It specifies CASSLVRLAGTNEQFF.

This sequence joins TRBV7-6 and TRBJ2-7; 8 nucleotides line up with TRBD2. Trimming at V came to 2 bases and at J to 6 bases, leaving 9 bases not matched to a gene. Germline CDR1 SGHVS, CDR2 FNYEAQ. This CDR3 contains 15 residues. This CDR3 is CASSLSGDRGGEQYF. CDR3 sequence (DNA): TGTGCCAGCAGCTTAAGCGGGGACCGGGGGGGCGAGCAGTACTTC.

The chain combines TRBV9 with TRBJ1-5, with TRBD1 matching over 7 bases. CDR3 length equals 15 residues. The germline V gene has CDR1 SGDLS and CDR2 YYNGEE. V lost 0 bases, J lost 2 bases, and 2 bases stayed unmatched. CDR3 loop: CASSVGGGGNQPQHF. The CDR3 DNA follows: TGTGCCAGCAGCGTAGGAGGGGGCGGCAATCAGCCCCAGCATTTT.

This chain joins TRBV28 and TRBJ2-6; no reliable D call. This CDR3 has 17 residues. Germline CDR1 is MDHEN and CDR2 is SYDVKM. Trimming removed 6 bases from V and 0 bases from J, with 15 bases in between. The CDR3 nucleotides are TGTGCCAGCAGCAACCAACGACGGAGCTCTGGGGCCAACGTCCTGACTTTC. It translates to CASSNQRRSSGANVLTF.

CDR3: CASSIPGHLSYEQYF. The CDR3 DNA sequence: TGTGCCAGCAGCATTCCGGGACATCTCTCCTACGAGCAGTACTTC. The chain employs TRBV5-6 and TRBJ2-7, with D possibly matching TRBD1 (6 bases). Trimming took 4 bases from V and 0 from J, leaving 14 bases between them. The CDR3 consists of 15 residues. Germline assignment: CDR1 SGHDT and CDR2 YYEEEE.

This chain links TRBV19 with TRBJ1-5; 8 bases map to TRBD1. Germline CDR1 and CDR2: LNHDA and SQIVND (reference sequence). The CDR3 length is 14 residues. Losses at the gene ends were 4 bases for V and 2 bases for J; bases not matched to a gene: 1. The CDR3 loop is CASSTTGGNQPQHF. The DNA for the CDR3 is TGTGCCAGTAGTACGACAGGGGGCAATCAGCCCCAGCATTTT.

This clone was recorded once. Other DNA variants within this sample encode the same CDR3. This chain connects TRBV9 to TRBJ2-3; 11 bases align to TRBD2. After removal of 0 bases from V and 1 base from J, the junction contained 4 bases not matched to a gene. The CDR3 runs 17 residues. The V gene's germline CDR1 is SGDLS and CDR2 YYNGEE. CDR3 nucleotide sequence: TGTGCCAGCAGCGTAGGCCTAGCGGGAGGAGGCACAGATACGCAGTATTTT. Translated: CASSVGLAGGGTDTQYF. The complete variable domain, with remaining parts taken from reference TRBV9 and TRBJ2-3, reads DSGVTQTPKHLITATGQRVTLRCSPRSGDLSVYWYQQSLDQGLQFLIQYYNGEERAKGNILERFSAQQFPDLHSELNLSSLELGDSALYFCASSVGLAGGGTDTQYFGPGTRLTVL.

This chain uses TRBV30 with TRBJ2-1, with TRBD1 matching over 9 bases. This CDR3 contains 15 residues. The germline CDR1 and CDR2 sequences are GTSNPN and SVGIG (reference sequence). The ends lost 3 bases at V and 6 bases at J; junction bases unmatched: 9. The CDR3 spells CAWRRDRGLTNEQFF. Here the CDR3 DNA reads TGTGCCTGGAGGAGAGACAGGGGGTTAACCAATGAGCAGTTCTTC.

The chain joins TRBV19 to TRBJ1-1; maybe TRBD1 (6 bases). V lost 6 bases and J 3 bases, leaving 11 bases between the germline ends. Per the germline V gene, CDR1 is LNHDA and CDR2 is SQIVND (reference sequence). The CDR3 runs 13 residues. The CDR3 coding sequence is TGTGCCAGTAGGCAGGGGCCCCACACTGAAGCTTTCTTT. The encoded protein is CASRQGPHTEAFF.

The genes are TRBV19 and TRBJ1-6, with D possibly TRBD1 on 5 matching bases. V lost 5 bases and J 0 bases, leaving 11 bases between the germline ends. The CDR3 runs to 16 residues. The germline V gene has CDR1 LNHDA and CDR2 SQIVND (reference sequence). This chain's CDR3 is CASSDQGSSYNSPLHF. CDR3 DNA: TGTGCCAGTAGTGACCAGGGAAGCTCCTATAATTCACCCCTCCACTTT.

This clone was counted between two and nine times. The chain is built from TRBV27 and TRBJ1-1; 10 bases align to TRBD1. Trimming cost V 6 bases and J 3 bases; bases outside gene matches: 4. The germline V gene encodes CDR1 MNHEY and CDR2 SMNVEV (reference sequence). This CDR3 comprises 14 residues. For the CDR3, the DNA is TGTGCCAGCAGACCGACAGGGGGCTACACTGAAGCTTTCTTT. Protein: CASRPTGGYTEAFF.

Only a few counts were recorded for this clone. J is TRBJ2-3 and V is TRBV7-6, with D possibly being TRBD2 (6 bases). V lost 5 bases, J lost 3 bases, and 18 bases lay in between. The CDR3 consists of 16 residues. Germline loops: CDR1 SGHVS, CDR2 FNYEAQ. The CDR3 DNA reads as TGTGCCAGCAGCGCCTCGTCTCCCGGGGGAACAGATACGCAGTATTTT. Its translation is CASSASSPGGTDTQYF.

The V and J genes are TRBV19 and TRBJ1-3; the match to TRBD1 covers 7 bases. There are 17 residues in the CDR3. From germline, CDR1 is LNHDA and CDR2 SQIVND (reference sequence). V lost 4 bases, J lost 1 base, and 10 bases stayed unmatched. The DNA of the CDR3 is TGTGCCAGTAGTACCCCGGACAGGATACTATCTGGAAACACCATATATTTT. Amino acids: CASSTPDRILSGNTIYF.

The V call is TRBV5-1, the J call TRBJ1-2, with 8 bases lining up with TRBD1. Germline V gene lookup returns CDR1 SGHRS and CDR2 YFSETQ. The trim removed 4 bases at V and 6 bases at J, leaving 8 bases unmatched. This CDR3 has 14 residues. CDR3 loop: CASSPNTGQDGYTF. The CDR3 nucleotides are TGCGCCAGCAGCCCTAATACGGGACAGGATGGCTACACCTTC.

The chain carries TRBV5-1 and TRBJ2-1; the match to TRBD1 covers 8 bases. The ends lost 3 bases at V and 5 bases at J; junction bases unmatched: 4. The CDR3 runs 14 residues. Per the germline V gene, CDR1 is SGHRS and CDR2 is YFSETQ. The CDR3 DNA reads as TGCGCCAGCAGCTCCCACAGGGGGGACAATGAGCAGTTCTTC. Its protein product is CASSSHRGDNEQFF.

This clone has a single count. The J gene is TRBJ1-5, the V gene TRBV5-6; 10 bases are a match to TRBD1. The CDR3 totals 15 residues. J lost 3 bases, V lost 4 bases, and 4 bases had no gene match. Germline V CDR1 and CDR2: SGHDT, YYEEEE. The CDR3 spells CASSHGTGDNQPQHF. Here the CDR3 DNA reads TGTGCCAGCAGCCACGGGACAGGGGACAATCAGCCCCAGCATTTT.